This T cell receptor (beta chain) derives from a study of T-cell reconstitution after alpha-beta-depleted transplantation in children. General observations from the study: Two months or so post-transplant, alpha-beta T cells reportedly derived from several hundred expanded graft clones.

Germline CDR1 reads LNHNV; CDR2 reads YYDKDF (reference sequence). This CDR3 spans 15 amino acids. The V segment lost 4 bases and the J segment 3 bases; nucleotides outside the gene matches: 7. This sample's TCRbeta library carried unique molecular identifier barcodes. TCRdb re-called the PCR reads through MiXCR, storing one row per CDR3 protein. The sample yields about 980,000 distinct CDR3 sequences, roughly 31% seen once. A word on this clonotype: As yet, its antigen is unknown.

The gene calls are TRBV15 and TRBJ2-7; the match to TRBD1 covers 9 bases. This receptor was identified in a boy younger than two who had a stem cell transplant for SCID, so the T cells may come from the graft donor. Here the sequenced sample was PBMCs, mostly from graft donor cells, taken 360 days after TCRalphabeta/CD19-depleted stem cell transplant. Here the CDR3 reads CATSNDRGRGYEQYF. In nucleotides, the CDR3 is TGTGCCACCAGCAACGACAGGGGGAGAGGCTACGAGCAGTACTTC.